This T cell receptor (beta chain) was found in a study of control samples from healthy donors and cancer patients. TCRdb's copy holds only in-frame clones and misses some; the assay was immunoSEQ multiplex PCR. The table shows 150,000 or so clones, with just under 95% occurring only once. V was shortened by 2 bases and J by 6 bases, with 13 bases between the two germline ends. Germline V gives CDR1 MNHEY, CDR2 SVGAGI. The CDR3 is made up of 14 amino acids. The V call is TRBV6-5, the J call TRBJ1-2, with D possibly being TRBD1 (5 bases). The sample consisted of PBMCs. The TCR comes from a man aged 55-75 years with colorectal cancer. The CDR3: CASSYGWGSNGYTF. Here the CDR3 DNA reads TGTGCCAGCAGTTACGGCTGGGGCAGTAATGGCTACACCTTC.